These T cell receptor beta chains were read from a single sample in a study of blood T cell repertoires in COVID-19. TCRdb keeps only in-frame clones here, not all; method: immunoSEQ multiplex PCR. The sample comprises 160,000 or so clones, approximately 88% of which are singletons, and 2.5% to 3.5% rests with the top ten. The sequenced sample consisted of peripheral blood. The receptors shown here come from a man aged 60 to 69 with acute or convalescent COVID-19. Each CDR3 is given with its conserved first and last residue. Fields, in order: clone size, J gene, D gene, V gene, CDR3 protein, CDR3 DNA. A D gene is named only where the DNA matches it firmly. Rows may omit the clone size; those that give it use once, few, many or a size class.

.,TRBJ1-5,TRBD1,TRBV9,CASSAAGQGDQPQHF,TGTGCCAGCAGCGCCGCGGGACAGGGGGATCAGCCCCAGCATTTT
.,TRBJ2-3,TRBD1,TRBV5-6,CASSSAFSGQGPDTQYF,TGTGCCAGCAGCTCCGCCTTTTCGGGACAGGGGCCAGATACGCAGTATTTT
.,TRBJ1-1,.,TRBV19,CASSIGGVPEAFF,TGTGCCAGTAGTATTGGAGGAGTTCCTGAAGCTTTCTTT
.,TRBJ2-7,.,TRBV4-1,CASSQFPDRPYEQYF,TGCGCCAGCAGCCAATTTCCGGACAGACCCTACGAGCAGTACTTC
.,TRBJ2-2,TRBD2,TRBV10-1,CASSEIRRGENTGELFF,TGCGCCAGCAGTGAGATACGGCGGGGGGAGAACACCGGGGAGCTGTTTTTT
few,TRBJ1-5,.,TRBV19,CASSTGPNQPQHF,TGTGCCAGTAGTACAGGGCCCAATCAGCCCCAGCATTTT
.,TRBJ2-2,TRBD2,TRBV11-3,CASSPRLAGGLPGELFF,TGTGCCAGCAGCCCGAGGCTAGCGGGGGGGCTCCCCGGGGAGCTGTTTTTT
.,TRBJ2-5,TRBD1,TRBV9,CASSAPPGTGDSETQYF,TGTGCCAGCAGCGCACCTCCCGGGACAGGGGATTCGGAGACCCAGTACTTC
.,TRBJ2-3,TRBD2,TRBV7-2,CASSPTSGGYYF,TGTGCCAGCAGCCCTACTAGCGGGGGGTACTATTTT
.,TRBJ2-7,.,TRBV3-1/TRBV3-2,CASSQASGNNEQYF,TGTGCCAGCAGCCAAGCATCGGGGAATAACGAGCAGTACTTC
.,TRBJ2-7,.,TRBV4-1,CASSQEARAYEQYF,TGCGCCAGCAGCCAAGAGGCCAGGGCCTACGAGCAGTACTTC
.,TRBJ1-1,.,TRBV6-5,CASSLTFSTEAFF,TGTGCCAGCAGTTTGACATTTTCCACTGAAGCTTTCTTT
.,TRBJ2-1,.,TRBV7-9,CASSLGLGGQFF,TGTGCCAGCAGCTTAGGTCTAGGAGGGCAGTTCTTC
.,TRBJ1-4,TRBD1,TRBV5-1,CASSRWGGQATTNEKLFF,TGCGCCAGCAGCCGGTGGGGGGGACAGGCCACAACTAATGAAAAACTGTTTTTT
.,TRBJ1-5,.,TRBV11-2,CASSLASRNSNQPQHF,TGTGCCAGCAGCTTAGCGAGTAGAAATAGCAATCAGCCCCAGCATTTT
.,TRBJ2-7,.,TRBV7-2,CASSSQSGGGLGREQYF,TGTGCCAGCAGCTCACAATCCGGGGGAGGCTTGGGCCGCGAGCAGTACTTC
.,TRBJ2-1,.,TRBV19,CASDRGEMDEQFF,TGTGCCAGTGATCGCGGTGAAATGGATGAGCAGTTCTTC
.,TRBJ1-6,TRBD1,TRBV4-1,CASSQPLTGLDSPLHF,TGCGCCAGCAGCCAACCCTTGACAGGGCTTGATTCACCCCTCCACTTT
.,TRBJ2-7,.,TRBV6-6,CASTKSDPGAYEQYF,TGTGCCAGCACCAAATCGGACCCGGGAGCCTACGAGCAGTACTTC
.,TRBJ2-7,.,TRBV10-3,CAIRSTGLDEQYF,TGTGCCATCAGGTCGACAGGTTTGGACGAGCAGTACTTC
.,TRBJ1-3,.,TRBV5-4,CASSLGGVSGNTIYF,TGTGCCAGCAGCTTGGGGGGGGTGTCAGGAAACACCATATATTTT
few,TRBJ1-1,.,TRBV10-2,CASGWVRTEAFF,TGCGCCAGCGGTTGGGTGCGGACTGAAGCTTTCTTT
.,TRBJ2-7,.,TRBV15,CATSRETPRWGPYEQYF,TGTGCCACCAGCAGAGAGACTCCGCGCTGGGGGCCCTACGAGCAGTACTTC
.,TRBJ2-3,TRBD2,TRBV7-3,CASSGSGASTDTQYF,TGTGCCAGCAGCGGGAGCGGGGCTAGCACAGATACGCAGTATTTT
.,TRBJ1-2,.,TRBV7-2,CASSLRGSYHGYTF,TGTGCCAGCAGCTTAAGGGGCAGCTATCATGGCTACACCTTC
.,TRBJ1-5,TRBD1,TRBV5-4,CASSPGTGVSQPQHF,TGTGCCAGCAGCCCCGGGACAGGGGTAAGTCAGCCCCAGCATTTT
once,TRBJ1-6,.,TRBV7-9,CASRSGNGRSPLHF,TGTGCCAGCAGGTCTGGGAATGGGAGGTCACCCCTCCACTTT
.,TRBJ2-3,.,TRBV6-5,CASSYGVDTQYF,TGTGCCAGCAGTTATGGAGTAGATACGCAGTATTTT
.,TRBJ2-7,TRBD2,TRBV18,CASSPSLAGGATYEQYF,TGTGCCAGCTCACCCAGTCTAGCGGGGGGGGCTACCTACGAGCAGTACTTC
.,TRBJ2-5,.,TRBV7-3,CASSLAGGRETQYF,TGTGCCAGCAGCTTAGCAGGGGGGCGTGAGACCCAGTACTTC
once,TRBJ2-2,TRBD2,TRBV7-6,CASSLGASGLGVTGELFF,TGTGCCAGCAGCTTAGGAGCTAGCGGTCTTGGGGTCACCGGGGAGCTGTTTTTT
.,TRBJ1-1,.,TRBV19,CASSMGKNTEAFF,TGTGCCAGTAGTATGGGCAAGAACACTGAAGCTTTCTTT
.,TRBJ2-1,TRBD2,TRBV4-1,CASSGSGGAYNEQFF,TGCGCCAGCAGCGGAAGCGGGGGGGCCTACAATGAGCAGTTCTTC
once,TRBJ1-4,.,TRBV18,CASSPPSTVEKLFF,TGTGCCAGCTCACCACCCTCCACGGTTGAAAAACTGTTTTTT
once,TRBJ2-1,TRBD2,TRBV9,CASSVRLAGASSYNEQFF,TGTGCCAGCAGCGTACGACTAGCGGGGGCCTCCTCCTACAATGAGCAGTTCTTC
.,TRBJ2-1,TRBD2,TRBV5-6,CASSSLTSGHYNEQFF,TGTGCCAGCAGCTCATTAACTAGCGGCCACTACAATGAGCAGTTCTTC
.,TRBJ1-2,.,TRBV2,CASSKLGQGYSYTF,TGTGCCAGCAGTAAGCTCGGTCAGGGCTATAGCTACACCTTC
.,TRBJ1-2,TRBD1,TRBV30,CAWSDLGQGVLNNYGYTF,TGTGCCTGGAGCGATTTAGGACAGGGGGTCCTTAATAACTATGGCTACACCTTC
.,TRBJ1-6,.,TRBV27,CASSPSVNNSPLHF,TGTGCCAGCAGTCCTTCCGTTAATAATTCACCCCTCCACTTT
.,TRBJ1-5,TRBD1,TRBV7-9,CASSLGTGSGNQPQHF,TGTGCCAGCAGCTTGGGGACAGGGAGCGGGAATCAGCCCCAGCATTTT
.,TRBJ2-5,.,TRBV5-6,CASSLSGETQYF,TGTGCCAGCAGCTTATCAGGGGAGACCCAGTACTTC
once,TRBJ2-5,.,TRBV6-4,CASSDSVKRSGETQYF,TGTGCCAGCAGTGACTCGGTTAAGCGGAGCGGAGAGACCCAGTACTTC
.,TRBJ2-3,TRBD2,TRBV6-1,CASSETAGGPISTDTQYF,TGTGCCAGCAGTGAAACAGCGGGGGGGCCCATAAGCACAGATACGCAGTATTTT
.,TRBJ2-3,TRBD2,TRBV3-1/TRBV3-2,CASSRTSGEHTDTQYF,TGTGCCAGCAGCCGGACTAGCGGGGAGCACACAGATACGCAGTATTTT
few,TRBJ2-7,TRBD1,TRBV11-2,CASSRDRRNEQYF,TGTGCCAGCAGCAGGGACAGAAGGAACGAGCAGTACTTC
.,TRBJ1-2,.,TRBV7-9,CASSLARNGQYGYTF,TGTGCCAGCAGCTTAGCTCGTAACGGACAGTATGGCTACACCTTC
once,TRBJ2-7,.,TRBV19,CASSMGRGSYEQYF,TGTGCCAGTAGTATGGGAAGGGGGTCCTACGAGCAGTACTTC
.,TRBJ2-7,TRBD1,TRBV4-3,CASSYDRGQSYEQYF,TGCGCCAGCAGCTATGACAGGGGGCAATCCTACGAGCAGTACTTC
.,TRBJ1-5,.,TRBV23-1,CASSPTTAGRYGNQPQHF,TGCGCCAGCAGTCCAACGACCGCAGGTAGGTATGGCAATCAGCCCCAGCATTTT
.,TRBJ1-5,.,TRBV5-5,CASSAGGGSNQPQHF,TGTGCCAGCAGCGCAGGAGGCGGTAGCAATCAGCCCCAGCATTTT
.,TRBJ2-1,.,TRBV2,CASRAGTDQFF,TGTGCCAGCAGGGCCGGGACTGACCAGTTCTTC
.,TRBJ1-4,.,TRBV12-1,CASSFKWRGWEKLFF,TGTGCCAGCAGCTTTAAGTGGAGGGGATGGGAAAAACTGTTTTTT
.,TRBJ2-5,TRBD2,TRBV11-2,CASSTAMVSGGETQYF,TGTGCCAGCAGCACCGCGATGGTTAGCGGGGGAGAGACCCAGTACTTC
.,TRBJ2-1,TRBD1,TRBV15,CATSRDRTGGRDEQFF,TGTGCCACCAGCAGAGATCGGACAGGGGGGCGGGATGAGCAGTTCTTC